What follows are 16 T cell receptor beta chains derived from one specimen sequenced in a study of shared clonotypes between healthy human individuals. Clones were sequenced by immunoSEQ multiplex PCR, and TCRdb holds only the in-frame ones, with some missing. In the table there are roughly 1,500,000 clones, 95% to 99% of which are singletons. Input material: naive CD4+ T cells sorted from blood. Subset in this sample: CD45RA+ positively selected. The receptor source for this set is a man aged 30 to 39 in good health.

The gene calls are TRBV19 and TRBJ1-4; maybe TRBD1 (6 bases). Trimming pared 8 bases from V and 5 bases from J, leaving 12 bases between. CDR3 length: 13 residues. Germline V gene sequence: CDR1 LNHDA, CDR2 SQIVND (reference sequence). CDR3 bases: TGTGCCAGTTCCGACAGGAGAAATGAAAAACTGTTTTTT. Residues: CASSDRRNEKLFF.

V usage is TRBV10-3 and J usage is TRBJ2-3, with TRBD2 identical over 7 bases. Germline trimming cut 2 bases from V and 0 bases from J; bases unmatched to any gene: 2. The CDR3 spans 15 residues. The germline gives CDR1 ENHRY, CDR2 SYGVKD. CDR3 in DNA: TGTGCCATCAGTGAGATCGGGGGGAGCACAGATACGCAGTATTTT. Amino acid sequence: CAISEIGGSTDTQYF.

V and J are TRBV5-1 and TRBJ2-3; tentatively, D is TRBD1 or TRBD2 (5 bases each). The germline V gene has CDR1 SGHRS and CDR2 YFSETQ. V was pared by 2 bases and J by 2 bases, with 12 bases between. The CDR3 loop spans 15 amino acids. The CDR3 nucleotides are TGCGCCAGCAGCTTCTCTGGGACGGTCACAGATACGCAGTATTTT. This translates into CASSFSGTVTDTQYF. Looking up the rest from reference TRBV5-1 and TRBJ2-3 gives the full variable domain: KAGVTQTPRYLIKTRGQQVTLSCSPISGHRSVSWYQQTPGQGLQFLFEYFSETQRNKGNFPGRFSGRQFSNSRSEMNVSTLELGDSALYLCASSFSGTVTDTQYFGPGTRLTVL.

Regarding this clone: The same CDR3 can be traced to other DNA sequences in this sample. The CDR3 protein is CASSSGLAGADTQYF. The CDR3 nucleotides read TGTGCCAGCAGCTCAGGACTAGCGGGAGCAGATACGCAGTATTTT. The genes are TRBV5-4 and TRBJ2-3; 13 bases are a match to TRBD2. The length of the CDR3 is 15 residues. Unmatched junction bases numbered 2, after V lost 3 bases and J lost 4 bases. The V gene's germline CDR1 is SGHNT and CDR2 YYREEE (reference sequence).

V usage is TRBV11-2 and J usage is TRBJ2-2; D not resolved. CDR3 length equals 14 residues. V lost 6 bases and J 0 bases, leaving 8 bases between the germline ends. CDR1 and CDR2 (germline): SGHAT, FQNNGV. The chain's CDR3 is CASRLGPNTGELFF. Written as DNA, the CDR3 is TGTGCCAGCAGGTTGGGCCCGAACACCGGGGAGCTGTTTTTT.

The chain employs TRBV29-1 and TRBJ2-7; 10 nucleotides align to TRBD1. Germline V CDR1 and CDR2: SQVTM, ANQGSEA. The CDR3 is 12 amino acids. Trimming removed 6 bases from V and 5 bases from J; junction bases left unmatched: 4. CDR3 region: CSVDRGSHEQYF. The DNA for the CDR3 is TGCAGCGTGGACAGGGGGTCCCACGAGCAGTACTTC.

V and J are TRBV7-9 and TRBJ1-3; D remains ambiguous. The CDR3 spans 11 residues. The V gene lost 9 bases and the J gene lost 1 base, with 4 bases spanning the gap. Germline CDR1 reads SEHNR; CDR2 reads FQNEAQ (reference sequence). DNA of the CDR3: TGTGCCAGGGGGTCTGGAAACACCATATATTTT. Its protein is CARGSGNTIYF.

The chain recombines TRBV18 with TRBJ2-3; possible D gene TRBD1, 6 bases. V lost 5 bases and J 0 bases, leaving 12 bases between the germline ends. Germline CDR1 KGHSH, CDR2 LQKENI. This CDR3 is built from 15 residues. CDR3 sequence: CASSTTGGSTDTQYF. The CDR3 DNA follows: TGTGCCAGCTCAACGACAGGAGGTAGCACAGATACGCAGTATTTT.

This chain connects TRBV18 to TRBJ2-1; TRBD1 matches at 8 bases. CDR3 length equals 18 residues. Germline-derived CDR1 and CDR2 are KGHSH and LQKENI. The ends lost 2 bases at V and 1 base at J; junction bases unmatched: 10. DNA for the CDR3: TGTGCCAGCTCACCATTCACCGGGACAGGATATTCCTACAATGAGCAGTTCTTC. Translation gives CASSPFTGTGYSYNEQFF.

CDR3 DNA: TGTGCCAGTTCAAGGACAGGGCGTATCTATGGCTACACCTTC. This sequence encodes CASSRTGRIYGYTF. The chain joins TRBV14 to TRBJ1-2; 8 nucleotides line up with TRBD1. This CDR3 region has 14 residues. Germline trimming cut 9 bases from V and 4 bases from J; bases unmatched to any gene: 10. Germline CDR1 reads SGHDN; CDR2 reads FVKESK.

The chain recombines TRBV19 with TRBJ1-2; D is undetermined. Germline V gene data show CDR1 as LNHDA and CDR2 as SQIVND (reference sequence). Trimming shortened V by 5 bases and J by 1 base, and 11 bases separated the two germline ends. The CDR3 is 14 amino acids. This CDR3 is CASSRRDLNYGYTF. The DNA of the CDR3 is TGTGCCAGTAGTCGTAGGGATCTTAACTATGGCTACACCTTC.

The CDR3 sequence: CASSQPQAGGQFF. The CDR3 region has the DNA TGCGCCAGCAGCCAACCCCAAGCGGGAGGGCAGTTCTTC. The V and J genes are TRBV4-1 and TRBJ2-1, with TRBD2 matching 9 bases. This CDR3 has 13 residues. The V gene end was trimmed by 2 bases and the J gene end by 12 bases; junction bases not matched to a gene: 5. Germline loops: CDR1 MGHRA, CDR2 YSYEKL.

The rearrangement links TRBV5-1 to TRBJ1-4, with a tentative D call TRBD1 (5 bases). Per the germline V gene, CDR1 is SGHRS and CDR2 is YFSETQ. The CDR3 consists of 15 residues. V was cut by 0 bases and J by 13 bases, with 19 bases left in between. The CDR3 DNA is TGCGCCAGCAGCTTGGATACAGGCCTCGCGAAAAGACTGTTTTTT. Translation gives CASSLDTGLAKRLFF.

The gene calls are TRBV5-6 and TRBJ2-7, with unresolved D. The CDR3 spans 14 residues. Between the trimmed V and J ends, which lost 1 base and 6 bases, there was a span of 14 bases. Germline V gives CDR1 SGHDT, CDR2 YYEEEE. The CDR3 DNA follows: TGTGCCAGCAGCTTGTACGACCCGACTCGCGAGCAGTACTTC. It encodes CASSLYDPTREQYF.

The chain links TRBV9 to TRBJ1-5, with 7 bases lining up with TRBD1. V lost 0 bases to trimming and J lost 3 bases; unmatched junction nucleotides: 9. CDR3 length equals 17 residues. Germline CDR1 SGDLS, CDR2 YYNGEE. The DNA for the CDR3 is TGTGCCAGCAGCGTAGATAGGGACAGACCCCTCAATCAGCCCCAGCATTTT. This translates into CASSVDRDRPLNQPQHF. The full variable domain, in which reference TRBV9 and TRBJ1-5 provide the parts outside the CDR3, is DSGVTQTPKHLITATGQRVTLRCSPRSGDLSVYWYQQSLDQGLQFLIQYYNGEERAKGNILERFSAQQFPDLHSELNLSSLELGDSALYFCASSVDRDRPLNQPQHFGDGTRLSIL.

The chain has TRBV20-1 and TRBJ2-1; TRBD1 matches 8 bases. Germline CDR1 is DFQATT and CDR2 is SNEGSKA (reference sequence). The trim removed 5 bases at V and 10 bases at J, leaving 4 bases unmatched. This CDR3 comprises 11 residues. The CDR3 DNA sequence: TGCAGTGCTGCTAACAGGGGGGAGCAGTTCTTC. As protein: CSAANRGEQFF.